This entry lists 19 T cell receptor beta chains sequenced from one sample in a study of beta chain features in type 1 diabetes. Study conclusions and caveats: For Type 1 diabetes patients, all four CD4+ subsets carried TCRB CDR3s that were moderately but significantly shorter.

No antigen is known for these receptors. Sequenced material consisted of expressed TCRB transcripts (all of the isolated RNA was reverse transcribed). TCRdb keeps only in-frame clones here, not all; method: immunoSEQ multiplex PCR. This sample has 550,000 to 850,000 clones, with about an eighth found just once. Sequenced material: naive CD4+ T cells from blood. The receptors were gathered from a man between 18 and 35 years old with type 1 diabetes.

This chain connects TRBV6-5 to TRBJ1-2; unclear D gene. The CDR3 runs to 14 residues. Germline V lookup: CDR1 MNHEY, CDR2 SVGAGI. V was shortened by 3 bases and J by 5 bases, with 13 bases between the two germline ends. The CDR3 nucleotides read TGTGCCAGCAGTTATCGTATGACGGGATATGGCTACACCTTC. Translation gives CASSYRMTGYGYTF.

The table lists this clone with a few counts. The chain uses TRBV11-2 and TRBJ2-2, with 9 bases identical to TRBD1. Losses at the gene ends were 5 bases for V and 4 bases for J; bases not matched to a gene: 5. This CDR3 is 15 amino acids long. Germline V gives CDR1 SGHAT, CDR2 FQNNGV. For the CDR3, the DNA is TGTGCCAGCAGCCAGGGACAGGGCGGCACCGGGGAGCTGTTTTTT. Translating it yields CASSQGQGGTGELFF.

This clone was recorded a few times. The chain employs TRBV7-9 and TRBJ2-7; 10 bases are a match to TRBD1. J gave up 3 bases and V 5 bases, and 10 bases lay outside the gene matches. The CDR3 is 16 residues long. Germline CDR1 reads SEHNR; CDR2 reads FQNEAQ (reference sequence). This CDR3 reads CASSPGPGTGDYEQYF. The CDR3 DNA is TGTGCCAGCAGCCCAGGTCCCGGGACAGGGGACTACGAGCAGTACTTC.

The rearrangement links TRBV16 to TRBJ1-3; D is ambiguous. The CDR3 totals 13 residues. Trimming cost V 5 bases and J 4 bases, with 9 bases left between them. Germline CDR1 and CDR2: KGHSY and FQNENV. The CDR3 nucleotides are TGTGCCAGCAGCGGACCGGGAGGAAACACCATATATTTT. Translating gives CASSGPGGNTIYF.

As to this clone: The same CDR3 is also encoded by other DNA sequences in this sample. The chain recombines TRBV5-1 with TRBJ2-7; no clear D gene. V lost 0 bases and J lost 3, with 4 bases in between. CDR1 and CDR2 (germline): SGHRS, YFSETQ. This CDR3 comprises 12 residues. CDR3 loop: CASSLDNYEQYF. The DNA for the CDR3 is TGCGCCAGCAGCTTGGATAACTACGAGCAGTACTTC.

The rearrangement joins TRBV6-1 to TRBJ1-5; no reliable D call. Germline values: CDR1 MNHNS, CDR2 SASEGT. The germline V and J ends were trimmed by 10 bases and 9 bases, with 16 bases remaining between them. The CDR3 spans 12 residues. The CDR3 is CATYHPTSPQHF. CDR3 DNA sequence: TGTGCCACCTACCACCCCACCTCGCCCCAGCATTTT.

This clone was observed a handful of times. The V call is TRBV10-3, the J call TRBJ2-7; possible D gene TRBD1, 5 bases. The CDR3 is 12 amino acids. The germline V and J ends were trimmed by 0 bases and 9 bases, with 9 bases remaining between them. The germline V gene has CDR1 ENHRY and CDR2 SYGVKD. The CDR3 DNA reads as TGTGCCATCAGTGAGTCGGAAAGGGGGCAGTACTTC. This sequence encodes CAISESERGQYF.

The chain recombines TRBV9 with TRBJ1-5, with 8 nucleotides matching TRBD1. Germline assignment: CDR1 SGDLS and CDR2 YYNGEE. V gave up 2 bases and J gave up 4 bases; unmatched junction bases: 5. CDR3 length equals 15 residues. Written as DNA, the CDR3 is TGTGCCAGCAGCGTCGGACAGGGCAGGAATCAGCCCCAGCATTTT. This translates into CASSVGQGRNQPQHF.

The chain couples TRBV6-6 to TRBJ1-5; D is unclear. Trimming removed 6 bases from V and 3 bases from J, with 15 bases in between. The CDR3 has 15 residues. Germline values: CDR1 MNHNY, CDR2 SVGAGI (reference sequence). CDR3 sequence: CASRIGNLDNQPQHF. CDR3 bases: TGTGCCAGCAGGATAGGGAACTTAGACAATCAGCCCCAGCATTTT.

This CDR3 is CASGVGLQYAPLHF. Written as DNA, the CDR3 is TGTGCCAGCGGGGTTGGGCTTCAATATGCACCCCTCCACTTT. The rearrangement links TRBV7-9 to TRBJ1-6, with unresolved D. Germline V gives CDR1 SEHNR, CDR2 FQNEAQ (reference sequence). V lost 8 bases and J 11 bases, leaving 19 bases between the germline ends. The CDR3 totals 14 residues.

The genes are TRBV9 and TRBJ2-3, with 10 bases identical to TRBD2. V trimming: 0 bases; J trimming: 5 bases; junction bases outside the gene matches: 9. CDR1 SGDLS and CDR2 YYNGEE come from the germline V gene. The CDR3 is 17 residues long. Written as DNA, the CDR3 is TGTGCCAGCAGCGTAGATCTAGCGGGGGCTACGGTAGATACGCAGTATTTT. As protein: CASSVDLAGATVDTQYF.

This CDR3 reads CASSPTYSNQPQHF. CDR3 DNA: TGTGCCAGTAGCCCGACCTATAGCAATCAGCCCCAGCATTTT. The chain carries TRBV19 and TRBJ1-5; no definite D call. Germline values: CDR1 LNHDA, CDR2 SQIVND (reference sequence). This CDR3 contains 14 residues. The germline V and J ends were trimmed by 6 bases and 0 bases, with 9 bases remaining between them.

The rearrangement links TRBV28 to TRBJ2-5; the match to TRBD2 covers 7 bases. In germline, CDR1 is MDHEN, CDR2 SYDVKM. The length of the CDR3 is 17 residues. J gave up 4 bases and V 5 bases, and 16 bases lay outside the gene matches. CDR3 sequence (DNA): TGTGCCAGCAGTCTAACGATTAAAGGGAGGGGTCGAGAGACCCAGTACTTC. The encoded protein is CASSLTIKGRGRETQYF.

In this sample, this clone turned up a few times. V usage is TRBV9 and J usage is TRBJ1-6; 7 nucleotides align to TRBD1. The CDR3 is 15 amino acids. V was pared by 0 bases and J by 9 bases, with 6 bases of the junction left unmatched. Germline CDR1 is SGDLS and CDR2 is YYNGEE. CDR3 coding DNA: TGTGCCAGCAGCGTAGAATGGGACAGACCTTCACCCCTCCACTTT. Protein sequence: CASSVEWDRPSPLHF.

As concerns this clone: Other nucleotide sequences in the sample specify the same CDR3. This rearrangement joins TRBV18 to TRBJ2-3; tentatively, D is TRBD2 (6 bases). The CDR3 consists of 13 residues. Trimming removed 6 bases at V and 0 bases at J, with 7 bases between. In germline, CDR1 is KGHSH, CDR2 LQKENI. The CDR3 DNA is TGTGCCAGCTCCGGGACTAGCACAGATACGCAGTATTTT. Protein: CASSGTSTDTQYF.

This chain uses TRBV5-4 with TRBJ2-1; no clear D gene. The V gene's germline CDR1 is SGHNT and CDR2 YYREEE (reference sequence). V lost 4 bases, J lost 2 bases, and 13 bases lay in between. CDR3 length: 15 amino acids. The CDR3 is CASSLDVVTYNEQFF. The CDR3 bases are TGTGCCAGCAGCCTCGATGTAGTAACCTACAATGAGCAGTTCTTC.

In the case of this clone: Other DNA variants within this sample encode the same CDR3. This chain joins TRBV7-9 and TRBJ2-2, with a possible D match to TRBD1 (5 bases). CDR1 SEHNR and CDR2 FQNEAQ come from the germline V gene (reference sequence). The CDR3 spans 15 residues. The V gene lost 1 base and the J gene lost 1 base, with 7 bases spanning the gap. CDR3 residues: CASSLGQGNTGELFF. The DNA for the CDR3 is TGTGCCAGCAGCTTAGGCCAGGGGAACACCGGGGAGCTGTTTTTT. Using reference TRBV7-9 and TRBJ2-2 for the parts outside the CDR3, the full variable domain is DTGVSQNPRHKITKRGQNVTFRCDPISEHNRLYWYRQTLGQGPEFLTYFQNEAQLEKSRLLSDRFSAERPKGSFSTLEIQRTEQGDSAMYLCASSLGQGNTGELFFGEGSRLTVL.

The chain uses TRBV19 and TRBJ1-2, with D maybe TRBD1 (5 bases). Looked up from germline, CDR1 is LNHDA and CDR2 is SQIVND (reference sequence). Trimming took off 3 bases at V and 4 bases at J, with 9 bases between the two ends. This CDR3 has 13 amino acids. Here the CDR3 DNA reads TGTGCCAGTAGTATCGGCAGGGCCTATGGCTACACCTTC. It translates to CASSIGRAYGYTF.

The sample holds a few counts of this clone. The chain carries TRBV18 and TRBJ1-1; D may be TRBD1 (6 bases). The CDR3 loop spans 12 amino acids. The ends were cut back, 5 bases at V and 4 bases at J, with 8 bases in the middle. Germline V gene sequence: CDR1 KGHSH, CDR2 LQKENI. The CDR3 nucleotides are TGTGCCAGCTCAACAGGGTCCACTGAAGCTTTCTTT. As protein: CASSTGSTEAFF.